This TCR beta chain was found in a study of blood T cells in healthy people across ages. Then a second PCR, running roughly 6 to 12 cycles, was carried out with a sample-barcoded 5' primer and a J-beta primer mix. Each CDR3 protein is one row after TCRdb ran MiXCR on the 5' RACE reads. The table shows 780,000 or so distinct CDR3 sequences, with 45% to 70% occurring only once. Overall study findings and caveats: With age, beta diversity per million T cells declined roughly linearly, significantly by around 43. Comparison with aged donors showed that long-lived donors had more naive CD4+ cells and higher diversity. CMV status of donors was unknown, possibly confounding expanded clonotype changes.

About this clonotype: The target antigen is unknown. At one of its ends the junction is not consistent with the germline gene, which may arise from a read error.

The donors, healthy Caucasians from Russia, were aged roughly 6 to 90. Germline CDR1 reads SEHNR; CDR2 reads FQNEAQ (reference sequence). The CDR3 totals 15 residues. Input material: blood. This clonotype originated in a man aged 35-49 years in good health. The chain uses TRBV7-9 and TRBJ2-7, with 9 bases matching TRBD1. CDR3 sequence (DNA): TGTGCCAGCAGCCCAACAGGGGGCAACGATTACGAGCGGTACTTC. Amino acid sequence: CASSPTGGNDYERYF.